Sequencing of this TCR beta chain was carried out in a study of shared clonotypes between healthy human individuals. Study-wide background: Aged between 18 and 49, the donors were two women and three men.

Healthy adults negative for HIV, lacking recent acute infections or vaccinations, served as donors. Only Caucasian adults living in Nashville, Tennessee served as donors. Method: immunoSEQ multiplex PCR; TCRdb's copy keeps in-frame clones and lacks some. The sample records 1.6 million or so clones, just under 99% being singletons. For this clone: Its antigen remains unidentified.

Findings and limits, study-wide: Generally, estimated richness proved larger in naive subsets than it did in memory subsets.

V dropped 2 bases and J dropped 6 bases, with 17 bases sitting between them. This CDR3 has 15 amino acids. Germline V lookup: CDR1 LNHNV, CDR2 YYDKDF (reference sequence). The V and J genes are TRBV15 and TRBJ2-7; a weak D match, TRBD1 (6 bases). This clonotype originated in a man aged 25 to 40 in good health. The specimen was naive CD4+ T cells sorted from blood. As for subset: CD45RA+ positively selected. CDR3 protein: CATSRNPTGNREQYF. CDR3 nucleotide sequence: TGTGCCACCAGCAGAAACCCGACAGGCAATCGCGAGCAGTACTTC.